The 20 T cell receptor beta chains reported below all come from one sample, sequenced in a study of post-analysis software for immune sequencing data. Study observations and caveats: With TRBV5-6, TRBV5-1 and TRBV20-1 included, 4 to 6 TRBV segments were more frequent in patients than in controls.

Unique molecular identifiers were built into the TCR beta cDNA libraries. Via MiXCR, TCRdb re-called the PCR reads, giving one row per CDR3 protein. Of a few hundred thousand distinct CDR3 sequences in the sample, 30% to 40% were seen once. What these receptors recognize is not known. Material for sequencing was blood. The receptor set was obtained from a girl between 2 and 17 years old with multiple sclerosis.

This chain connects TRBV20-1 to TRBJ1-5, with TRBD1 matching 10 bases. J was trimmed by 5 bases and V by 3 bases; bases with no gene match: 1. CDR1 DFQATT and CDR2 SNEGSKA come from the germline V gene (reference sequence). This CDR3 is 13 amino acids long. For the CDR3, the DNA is TGCAGTGCTAGGGGGACAGGGGATCAGCCCCAGCATTTT. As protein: CSARGTGDQPQHF.

CDR3 DNA: TGTGCCACCAGTGAGGGGGGACAGCCTCAGTACTTC. Its protein product is CATSEGGQPQYF. J is TRBJ2-4 and V is TRBV24-1, with TRBD1 as a possible D gene (7 bases). This CDR3 contains 12 residues. Germline V gives CDR1 KGHDR, CDR2 SFDVKD. Trimming cost V 4 bases and J 12 bases, with 12 bases left between them.

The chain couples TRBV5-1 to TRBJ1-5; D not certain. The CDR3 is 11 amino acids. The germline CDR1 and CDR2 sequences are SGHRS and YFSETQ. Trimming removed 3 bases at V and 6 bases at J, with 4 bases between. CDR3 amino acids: CASSWCQPQHF. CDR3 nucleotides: TGCGCCAGCAGCTGGTGTCAGCCCCAGCATTTT.

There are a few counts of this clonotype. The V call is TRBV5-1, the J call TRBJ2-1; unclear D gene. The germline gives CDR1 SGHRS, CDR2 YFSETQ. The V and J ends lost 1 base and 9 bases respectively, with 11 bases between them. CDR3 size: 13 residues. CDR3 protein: CASSLYGISEQFF. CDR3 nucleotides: TGCGCCAGCAGCTTGTATGGCATTTCTGAGCAGTTCTTC. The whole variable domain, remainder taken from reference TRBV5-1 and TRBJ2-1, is KAGVTQTPRYLIKTRGQQVTLSCSPISGHRSVSWYQQTPGQGLQFLFEYFSETQRNKGNFPGRFSGRQFSNSRSEMNVSTLELGDSALYLCASSLYGISEQFFGPGTRLTVL.

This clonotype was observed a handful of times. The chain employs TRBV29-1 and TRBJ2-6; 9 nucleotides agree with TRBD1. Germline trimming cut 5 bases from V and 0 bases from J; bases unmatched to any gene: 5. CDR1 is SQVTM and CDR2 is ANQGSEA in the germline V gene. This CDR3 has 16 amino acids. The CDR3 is CSVQGDRASGANVLTF. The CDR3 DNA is TGCAGCGTTCAGGGGGACAGGGCCTCTGGGGCCAACGTCCTGACTTTC.

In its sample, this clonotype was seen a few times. CDR3 nucleotides: TGCAGTGCTAGAGGTCCTGGGGGGGCCGGCAATCAGCCCCAGCATTTT. Translated: CSARGPGGAGNQPQHF. This chain links TRBV20-1 with TRBJ1-5; weak D call: TRBD1 (6 bases). The CDR3 length is 16 residues. Trimming pared 1 base from V and 2 bases from J, leaving 15 bases between. Germline loops: CDR1 DFQATT, CDR2 SNEGSKA (reference sequence).

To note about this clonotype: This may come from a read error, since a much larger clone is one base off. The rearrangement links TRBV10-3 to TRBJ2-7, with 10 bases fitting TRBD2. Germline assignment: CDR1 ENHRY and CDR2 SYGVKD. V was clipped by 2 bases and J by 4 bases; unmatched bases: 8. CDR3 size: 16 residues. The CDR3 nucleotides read TGTGCCATCAGTGAGGGACTAGCGGATCTAGCTTACGAGCAGTACTTC. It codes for CAISEGLADLAYEQYF.

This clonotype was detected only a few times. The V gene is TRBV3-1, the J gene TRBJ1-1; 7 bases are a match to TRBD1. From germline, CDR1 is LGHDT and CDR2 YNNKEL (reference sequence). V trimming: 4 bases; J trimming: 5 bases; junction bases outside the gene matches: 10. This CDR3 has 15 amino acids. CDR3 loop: CASSRDRVVGTEAFF. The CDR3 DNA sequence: TGTGCCAGCAGCCGAGACAGGGTAGTTGGGACTGAAGCTTTCTTT.

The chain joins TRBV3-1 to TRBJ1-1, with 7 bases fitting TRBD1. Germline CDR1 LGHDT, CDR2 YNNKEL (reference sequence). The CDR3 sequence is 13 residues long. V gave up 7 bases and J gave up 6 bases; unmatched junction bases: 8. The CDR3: CASTRQGFSEAFF. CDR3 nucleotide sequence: TGTGCCAGCACCCGACAGGGTTTCTCTGAAGCTTTCTTT.

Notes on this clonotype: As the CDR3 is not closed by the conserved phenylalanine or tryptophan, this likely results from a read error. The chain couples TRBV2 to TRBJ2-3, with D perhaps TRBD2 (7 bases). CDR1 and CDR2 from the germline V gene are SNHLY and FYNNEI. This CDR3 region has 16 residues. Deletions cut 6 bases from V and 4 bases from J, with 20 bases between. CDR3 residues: CASRLTGGARPDTQYC. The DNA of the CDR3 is TGTGCCAGCAGGCTGACGGGGGGCGCTCGCCCAGATACGCAGTATTGT.

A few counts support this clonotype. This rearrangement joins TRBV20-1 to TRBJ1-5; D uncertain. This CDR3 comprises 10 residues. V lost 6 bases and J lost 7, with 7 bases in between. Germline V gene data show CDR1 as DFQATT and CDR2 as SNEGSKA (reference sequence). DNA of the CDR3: TGCAGTGCAGGGTGGCAGCCCCAGCATTTT. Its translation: CSAGWQPQHF.

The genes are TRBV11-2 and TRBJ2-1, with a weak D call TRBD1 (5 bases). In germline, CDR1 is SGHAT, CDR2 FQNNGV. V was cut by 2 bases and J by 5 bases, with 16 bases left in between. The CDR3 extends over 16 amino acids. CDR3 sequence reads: CASSLFRRVYHNEQFF. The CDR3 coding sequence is TGTGCCAGCAGCTTATTTCGCAGGGTGTACCACAATGAGCAGTTCTTC.

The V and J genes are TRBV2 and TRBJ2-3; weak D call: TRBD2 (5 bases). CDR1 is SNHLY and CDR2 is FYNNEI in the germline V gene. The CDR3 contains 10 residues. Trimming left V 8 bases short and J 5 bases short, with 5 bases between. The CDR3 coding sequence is TGTGCCAGCGGGAGAGATACGCAGTATTTT. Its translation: CASGRDTQYF.

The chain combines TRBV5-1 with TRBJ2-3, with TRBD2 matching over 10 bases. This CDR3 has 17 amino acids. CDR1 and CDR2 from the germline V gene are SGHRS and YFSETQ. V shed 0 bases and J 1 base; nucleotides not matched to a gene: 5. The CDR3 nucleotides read TGCGCCAGCAGCTTGGAGGCTAGCGGGGGCCGCACAGATACGCAGTATTTT. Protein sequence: CASSLEASGGRTDTQYF.

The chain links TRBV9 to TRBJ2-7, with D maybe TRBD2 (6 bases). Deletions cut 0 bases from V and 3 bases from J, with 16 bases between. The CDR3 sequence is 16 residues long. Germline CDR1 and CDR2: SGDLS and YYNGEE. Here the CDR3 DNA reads TGTGCCAGCAGCGTAGGAACGGGGGTAGGTAGCTACGAGCAGTACTTC. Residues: CASSVGTGVGSYEQYF.

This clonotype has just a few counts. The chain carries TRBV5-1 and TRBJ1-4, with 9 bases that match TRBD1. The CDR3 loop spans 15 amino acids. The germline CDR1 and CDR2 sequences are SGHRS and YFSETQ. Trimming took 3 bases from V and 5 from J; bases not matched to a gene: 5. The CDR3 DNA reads TGCGCCAGCAGCTGGGGGACAGGGCCGAATGAAAAACTGTTTTTT. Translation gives CASSWGTGPNEKLFF. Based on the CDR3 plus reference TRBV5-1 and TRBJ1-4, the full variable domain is KAGVTQTPRYLIKTRGQQVTLSCSPISGHRSVSWYQQTPGQGLQFLFEYFSETQRNKGNFPGRFSGRQFSNSRSEMNVSTLELGDSALYLCASSWGTGPNEKLFFGSGTQLSVL.

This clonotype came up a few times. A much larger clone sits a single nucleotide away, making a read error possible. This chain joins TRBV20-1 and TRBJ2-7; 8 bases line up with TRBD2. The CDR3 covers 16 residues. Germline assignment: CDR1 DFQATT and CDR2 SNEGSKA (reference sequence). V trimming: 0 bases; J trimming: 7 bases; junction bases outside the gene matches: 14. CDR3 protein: CSARDWGSGGSNEQYF. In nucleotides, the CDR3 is TGCAGTGCTAGAGATTGGGGGAGCGGGGGAAGCAATGAGCAGTACTTC.

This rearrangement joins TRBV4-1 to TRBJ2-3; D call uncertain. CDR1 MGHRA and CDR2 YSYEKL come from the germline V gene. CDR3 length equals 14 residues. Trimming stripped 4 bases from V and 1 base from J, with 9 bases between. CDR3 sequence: CASSPQRRTDTQYF. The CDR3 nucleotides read TGCGCCAGCAGCCCCCAACGTCGCACAGATACGCAGTATTTT.

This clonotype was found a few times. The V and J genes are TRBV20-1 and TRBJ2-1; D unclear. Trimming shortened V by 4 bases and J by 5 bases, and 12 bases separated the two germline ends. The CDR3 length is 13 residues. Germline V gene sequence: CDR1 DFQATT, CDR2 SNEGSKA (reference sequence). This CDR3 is CSATDLRNNEQFF. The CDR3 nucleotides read TGCAGTGCTACAGATCTTCGAAACAATGAGCAGTTCTTC.

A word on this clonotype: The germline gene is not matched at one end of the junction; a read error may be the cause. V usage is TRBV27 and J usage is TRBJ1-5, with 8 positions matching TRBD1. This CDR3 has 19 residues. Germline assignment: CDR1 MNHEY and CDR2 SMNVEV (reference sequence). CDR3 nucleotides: TGTGCCAGCAGTTGGACAGGGTATCCCAACCCGTATAGCAATCAGTCCCAGCATTTT. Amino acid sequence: CASSWTGYPNPYSNQSQHF.